The sequence of this T cell receptor (beta chain) was determined in a study of cytotoxic CD8 clonotypes in ibrutinib-treated CLL. The study, taken as a whole, reports: Samples from sustained-remission and progressing patients were taken at different times.

As regards this clone: What it binds is unknown.

The CDR3 consists of 14 residues. Between the trimmed V and J ends, which lost 4 bases and 3 bases, there was a span of 13 bases. Per the germline V gene, CDR1 is SGDLS and CDR2 is YYNGEE. The sequencing depth, 1 in 200,000 to 1 in 1 million T cells, was the target. Method: immunoSEQ multiplex PCR; TCRdb's copy keeps in-frame clones and lacks some. The data show over 70,000 clones, about four fifths seen once. The genes are TRBV9 and TRBJ2-5, with D unclear. The specimen comprised PBMCs, sampled after 12 months of ibrutinib treatment. The receptor's source is a human donor with chronic lymphocytic leukemia. CDR3 DNA sequence: TGTGCCAGCAGCCCCCTGGGGTGGGAAGAGACCCAGTACTTC. It encodes CASSPLGWEETQYF.